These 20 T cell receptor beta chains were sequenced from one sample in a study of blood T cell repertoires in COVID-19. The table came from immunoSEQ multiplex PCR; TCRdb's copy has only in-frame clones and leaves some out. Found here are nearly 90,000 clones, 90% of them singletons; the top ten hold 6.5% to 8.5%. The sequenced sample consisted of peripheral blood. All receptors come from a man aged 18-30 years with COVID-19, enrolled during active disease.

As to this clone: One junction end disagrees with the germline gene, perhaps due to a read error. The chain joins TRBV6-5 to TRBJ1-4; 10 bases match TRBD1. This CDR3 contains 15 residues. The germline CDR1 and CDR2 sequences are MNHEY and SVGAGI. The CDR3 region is CASRTGGGNNEKLLF. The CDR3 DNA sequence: TGTGCCAGCAGGACAGGGGGCGGGAATAATGAAAAACTGCTTTTT.

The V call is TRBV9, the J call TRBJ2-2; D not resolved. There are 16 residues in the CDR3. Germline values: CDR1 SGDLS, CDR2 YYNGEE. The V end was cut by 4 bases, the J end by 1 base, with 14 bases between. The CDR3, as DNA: TGTGCCAGCAGCTCCCCTGGGCTACAGAACACCGGGGAGCTGTTTTTT. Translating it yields CASSSPGLQNTGELFF. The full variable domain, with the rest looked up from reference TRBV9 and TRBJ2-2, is DSGVTQTPKHLITATGQRVTLRCSPRSGDLSVYWYQQSLDQGLQFLIQYYNGEERAKGNILERFSAQQFPDLHSELNLSSLELGDSALYFCASSSPGLQNTGELFFGEGSRLTVL.

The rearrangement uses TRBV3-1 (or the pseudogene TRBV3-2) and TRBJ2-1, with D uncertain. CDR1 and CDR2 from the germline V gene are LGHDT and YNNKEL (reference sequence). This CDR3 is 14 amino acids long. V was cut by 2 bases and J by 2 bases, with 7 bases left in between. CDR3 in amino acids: CASSQPIPYNEQFF. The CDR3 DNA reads TGTGCCAGCAGCCAACCAATTCCCTACAATGAGCAGTTCTTC.

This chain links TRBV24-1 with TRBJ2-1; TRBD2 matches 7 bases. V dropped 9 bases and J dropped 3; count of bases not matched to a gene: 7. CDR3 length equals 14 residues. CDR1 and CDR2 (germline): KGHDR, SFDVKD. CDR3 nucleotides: TGTGCCACCGAGAGCGGGATAGACTACAATGAGCAGTTCTTC. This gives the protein CATESGIDYNEQFF.

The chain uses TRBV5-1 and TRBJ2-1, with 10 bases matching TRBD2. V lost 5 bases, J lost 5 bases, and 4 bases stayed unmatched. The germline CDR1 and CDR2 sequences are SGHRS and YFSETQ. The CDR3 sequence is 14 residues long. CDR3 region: CASRTSGEHNEQFF. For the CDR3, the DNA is TGCGCCAGCAGAACTAGCGGGGAACACAATGAGCAGTTCTTC.

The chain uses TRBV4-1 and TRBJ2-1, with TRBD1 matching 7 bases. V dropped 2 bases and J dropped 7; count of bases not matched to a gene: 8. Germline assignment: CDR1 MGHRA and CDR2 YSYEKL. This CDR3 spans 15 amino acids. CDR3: CASSQSPDRENEQFF. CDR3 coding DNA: TGCGCCAGCAGCCAAAGTCCCGACAGGGAAAATGAGCAGTTCTTC.

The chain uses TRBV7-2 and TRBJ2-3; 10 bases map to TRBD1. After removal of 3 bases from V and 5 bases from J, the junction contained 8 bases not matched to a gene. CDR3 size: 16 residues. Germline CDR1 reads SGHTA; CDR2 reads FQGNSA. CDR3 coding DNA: TGTGCCAGCAGCTTTGGACCGGGACAGGGGTTAGATACGCAGTATTTT. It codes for CASSFGPGQGLDTQYF.

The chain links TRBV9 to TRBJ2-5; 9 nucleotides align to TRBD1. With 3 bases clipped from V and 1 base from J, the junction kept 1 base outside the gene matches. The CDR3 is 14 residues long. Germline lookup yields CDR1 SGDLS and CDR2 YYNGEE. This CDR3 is CASSGQGVQETQYF. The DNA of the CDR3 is TGTGCCAGCAGCGGACAGGGGGTCCAAGAGACCCAGTACTTC. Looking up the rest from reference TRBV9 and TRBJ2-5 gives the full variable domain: DSGVTQTPKHLITATGQRVTLRCSPRSGDLSVYWYQQSLDQGLQFLIQYYNGEERAKGNILERFSAQQFPDLHSELNLSSLELGDSALYFCASSGQGVQETQYFGPGTRLLVL.

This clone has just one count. CDR3 nucleotides: TGCGCCAGCAGTCCCGGTTGGGGGGAGACAGATACGCAGTATTTT. Translating gives CASSPGWGETDTQYF. The J gene is TRBJ2-3, the V gene TRBV23-1; D may be TRBD2 (6 bases). TRBV23-1 has ORF status, its function being uncertain. The length of the CDR3 is 15 residues. Deletions cut 4 bases from V and 3 bases from J, with 14 bases between.

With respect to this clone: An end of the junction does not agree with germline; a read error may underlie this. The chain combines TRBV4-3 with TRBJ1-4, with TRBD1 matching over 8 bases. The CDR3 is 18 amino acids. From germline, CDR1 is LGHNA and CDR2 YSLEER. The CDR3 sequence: CASSQGPGGVRVDEKLLF. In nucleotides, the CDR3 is TGCGCCAGCAGCCAAGGCCCAGGGGGCGTAAGAGTGGATGAAAAACTGCTTTTT.

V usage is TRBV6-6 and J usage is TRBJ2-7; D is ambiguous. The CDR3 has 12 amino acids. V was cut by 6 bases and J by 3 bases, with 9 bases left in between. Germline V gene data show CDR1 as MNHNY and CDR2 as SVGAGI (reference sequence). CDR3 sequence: CASRGSDYEQYF. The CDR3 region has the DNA TGTGCCAGCAGGGGCAGTGACTACGAGCAGTACTTC.

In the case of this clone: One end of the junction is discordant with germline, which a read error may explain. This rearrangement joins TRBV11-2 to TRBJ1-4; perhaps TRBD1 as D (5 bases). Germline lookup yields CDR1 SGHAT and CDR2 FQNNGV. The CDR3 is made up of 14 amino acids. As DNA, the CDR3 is TGTGCCAGCAGCTTAGCAGGGCCCTATGAAAAACTGCTTTTT. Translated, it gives CASSLAGPYEKLLF.

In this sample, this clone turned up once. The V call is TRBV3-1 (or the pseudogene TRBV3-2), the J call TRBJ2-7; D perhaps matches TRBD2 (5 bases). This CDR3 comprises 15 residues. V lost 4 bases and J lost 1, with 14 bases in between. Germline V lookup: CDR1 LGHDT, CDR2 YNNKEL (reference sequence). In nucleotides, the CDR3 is TGTGCCAGCAGCCCTGCTAGAGGGAGTTCCTACGAGCAGTACTTC. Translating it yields CASSPARGSSYEQYF.

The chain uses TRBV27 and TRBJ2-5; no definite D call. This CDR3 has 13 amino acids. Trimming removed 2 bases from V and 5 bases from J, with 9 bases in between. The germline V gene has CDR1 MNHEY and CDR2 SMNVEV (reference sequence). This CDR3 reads CASSLGFLETQYF. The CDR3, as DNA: TGTGCCAGCAGTTTAGGCTTTTTGGAGACCCAGTACTTC.

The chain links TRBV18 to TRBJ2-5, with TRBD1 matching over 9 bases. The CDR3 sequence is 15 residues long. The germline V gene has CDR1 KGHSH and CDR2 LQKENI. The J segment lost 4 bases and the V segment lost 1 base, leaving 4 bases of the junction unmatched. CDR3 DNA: TGTGCCAGCTCACCACAACAGGGGGCAATAGAGACCCAGTACTTC. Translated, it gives CASSPQQGAIETQYF. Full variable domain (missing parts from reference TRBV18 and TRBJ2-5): NAGVMQNPRHLVRRRGQEARLRCSPMKGHSHVYWYRQLPEEGLKFMVYLQKENIIDESGMPKERFSAEFPKEGPSILRIQQVVRGDSAAYFCASSPQQGAIETQYFGPGTRLLVL.

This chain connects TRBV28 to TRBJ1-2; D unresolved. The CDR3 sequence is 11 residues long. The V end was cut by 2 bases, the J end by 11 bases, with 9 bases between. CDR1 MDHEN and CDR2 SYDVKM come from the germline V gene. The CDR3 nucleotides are TGTGCCAGCAGTTTACCGGGATCTTACACCTTC. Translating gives CASSLPGSYTF.

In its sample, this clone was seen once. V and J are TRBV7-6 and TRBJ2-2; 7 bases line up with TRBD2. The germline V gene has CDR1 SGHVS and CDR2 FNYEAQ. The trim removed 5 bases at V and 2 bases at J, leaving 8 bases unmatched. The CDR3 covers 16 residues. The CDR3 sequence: CASSPSGAVNTGELFF. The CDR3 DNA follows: TGTGCCAGCAGCCCCAGCGGGGCAGTCAACACCGGGGAGCTGTTTTTT.

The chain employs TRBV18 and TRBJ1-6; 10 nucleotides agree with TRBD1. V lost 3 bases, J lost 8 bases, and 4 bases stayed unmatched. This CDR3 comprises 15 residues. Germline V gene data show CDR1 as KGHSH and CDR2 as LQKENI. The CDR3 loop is CASSPGGQGYSPLHF. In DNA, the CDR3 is TGTGCCAGCTCACCCGGGGGACAGGGGTATTCACCCCTCCACTTT.

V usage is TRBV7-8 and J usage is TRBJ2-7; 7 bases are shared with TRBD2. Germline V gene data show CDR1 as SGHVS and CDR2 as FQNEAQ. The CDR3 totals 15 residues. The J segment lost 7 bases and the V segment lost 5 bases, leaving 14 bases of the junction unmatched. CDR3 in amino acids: CASSHHGQREGEQYF. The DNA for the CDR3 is TGTGCCAGCAGCCATCATGGTCAGCGGGAAGGTGAGCAGTACTTC.

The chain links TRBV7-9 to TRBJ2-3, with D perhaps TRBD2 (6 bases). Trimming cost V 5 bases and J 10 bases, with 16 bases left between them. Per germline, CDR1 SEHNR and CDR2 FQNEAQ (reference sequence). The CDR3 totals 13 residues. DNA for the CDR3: TGTGCCAGCAGCCATCCGGGACTCCGCCCGCAGTATTTT. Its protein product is CASSHPGLRPQYF.